These 23 T cell receptor beta chains were sequenced from one sample in a study of T cell changes during pregnancy in multiple sclerosis. Method: immunoSEQ multiplex PCR; TCRdb's copy keeps in-frame clones and lacks some. Among approximately 46,000 clones listed, around 90% were seen once. The source was peripheral blood, collected after pregnancy. These receptors all stem from a female donor in good health, enrolled as a control in a pregnancy study.

V is TRBV11-2 and J is TRBJ1-3; D might be TRBD1 (6 bases). The germline gives CDR1 SGHAT, CDR2 FQNNGV. V lost 1 base and J lost 0, with 13 bases in between. This CDR3 spans 17 amino acids. The CDR3 DNA reads as TGTGCCAGCAGCTTAGTAGGCAGGGGAAGCTCTGGAAACACCATATATTTT. Encoded protein: CASSLVGRGSSGNTIYF.

The V gene is TRBV10-3, the J gene TRBJ1-2; 8 bases agree with TRBD1. The CDR3 has 13 residues. The J segment lost 2 bases and the V segment lost 10 bases, leaving 6 bases of the junction unmatched. Germline assignment: CDR1 ENHRY and CDR2 SYGVKD. The CDR3: CATGQEPNYGYTF. The CDR3 nucleotides read TGTGCCACGGGACAGGAGCCGAACTATGGCTACACCTTC.

The chain employs TRBV5-4 and TRBJ1-1; TRBD1 matches 11 bases. The germline V gene has CDR1 SGHNT and CDR2 YYREEE (reference sequence). The CDR3 extends over 16 amino acids. The J segment lost 4 bases and the V segment lost 4 bases, leaving 9 bases of the junction unmatched. CDR3: CASSPGTGGLGTEAFF. CDR3 nucleotide sequence: TGTGCCAGCAGCCCCGGGACAGGGGGTTTGGGCACTGAAGCTTTCTTT.

The genes are TRBV30 and TRBJ1-1; possible D gene TRBD1, 5 bases. The CDR3 sequence is 13 residues long. The V and J ends lost 1 base and 0 bases respectively, with 6 bases between them. Germline V gives CDR1 GTSNPN, CDR2 SVGIG (reference sequence). CDR3 bases: TGTGCCTGGAGTGGGACATTGAACACTGAAGCTTTCTTT. Its translation is CAWSGTLNTEAFF.

In DNA, the CDR3 is TGTGCCAGCAGCACCTCTAAGGGGCATTCCGGGGAGCTGTTTTTT. It encodes CASSTSKGHSGELFF. The V gene is TRBV7-3, the J gene TRBJ2-2; D perhaps matches TRBD1 (5 bases). The germline gives CDR1 SGHTA, CDR2 FQGTGA. The CDR3 is made up of 15 amino acids. Trimming shortened V by 5 bases and J by 6 bases, and 16 bases separated the two germline ends.

The chain has TRBV5-5 and TRBJ2-7, with 10 bases identical to TRBD2. Germline CDR1 and CDR2: SGHKS and YYEKEE (reference sequence). The CDR3 loop spans 16 amino acids. The ends lost 0 bases at V and 6 bases at J; junction bases unmatched: 9. The CDR3 DNA sequence: TGTGCCAGCAGCTTGGCCAGGCTAGCGGGAGAAGGCGAGCAGTACTTC. It translates to CASSLARLAGEGEQYF. The variable domain in full, completed from reference TRBV5-5 and TRBJ2-7, reads DAGVTQSPTHLIKTRGQQVTLRCSPISGHKSVSWYQQVLGQGPQFIFQYYEKEERGRGNFPDRFSARQFPNYSSELNVNALLLGDSALYLCASSLARLAGEGEQYFGPGTRLTVT.

The rearrangement joins TRBV9 to TRBJ2-1; 10 bases are a match to TRBD2. The CDR3 has 13 amino acids. The V segment lost 5 bases and the J segment 7 bases; nucleotides outside the gene matches: 3. Germline V gene data show CDR1 as SGDLS and CDR2 as YYNGEE. The CDR3 is CASRPTSGNEQFF. DNA for the CDR3: TGTGCCAGCAGACCGACTAGCGGGAATGAGCAGTTCTTC.

This chain links TRBV5-4 with TRBJ1-2; 9 bases agree with TRBD1. V shed 4 bases and J 0 bases; nucleotides not matched to a gene: 4. The CDR3 runs to 15 residues. The germline V gene has CDR1 SGHNT and CDR2 YYREEE (reference sequence). CDR3 DNA: TGTGCCAGCAGCACCGACAGGGGGACTAACTATGGCTACACCTTC. Translated, it gives CASSTDRGTNYGYTF.

This chain joins TRBV11-2 and TRBJ2-1, with 8 bases fitting TRBD2. The J segment lost 1 base and the V segment lost 3 bases, leaving 8 bases of the junction unmatched. In germline, CDR1 is SGHAT, CDR2 FQNNGV. This CDR3 is 17 amino acids long. CDR3 bases: TGTGCCAGCAGCTTTCGGGGGGGCAGGGCGTCCTACAATGAGCAGTTCTTC. This translates into CASSFRGGRASYNEQFF.

CDR3 loop: CASSLVWTGTSYNEQFF. In nucleotides, the CDR3 is TGTGCCAGCAGCTTAGTATGGACAGGGACCTCCTACAATGAGCAGTTCTTC. V and J are TRBV7-9 and TRBJ2-1; TRBD1 agrees at 8 bases. This CDR3 is 17 amino acids long. The germline V gene encodes CDR1 SEHNR and CDR2 FQNEAQ (reference sequence). With 1 base clipped from V and 0 bases from J, the junction kept 5 bases outside the gene matches.

This chain links TRBV7-9 with TRBJ2-7; 7 bases are a match to TRBD1. The CDR3 runs to 14 residues. J was trimmed by 0 bases and V by 4 bases; bases with no gene match: 3. The V gene's germline CDR1 is SEHNR and CDR2 FQNEAQ (reference sequence). The CDR3 spells CASSSGQASYEQYF. Written as DNA, the CDR3 is TGTGCCAGCAGCTCCGGACAGGCCTCCTACGAGCAGTACTTC.

V and J are TRBV7-2 and TRBJ1-2, with 7 bases that match TRBD1. The J segment lost 4 bases and the V segment lost 1 base, leaving 12 bases of the junction unmatched. The CDR3 loop spans 17 amino acids. The germline V gene encodes CDR1 SGHTA and CDR2 FQGNSA. The CDR3 coding sequence is TGTGCCAGCAGCTTAGGGACAGGTGGGTTCCGGACCTATGGCTACACCTTC. Residues: CASSLGTGGFRTYGYTF. Full variable domain (missing parts from reference TRBV7-2 and TRBJ1-2): GAGVSQSPSNKVTEKGKDVELRCDPISGHTALYWYRQSLGQGLEFLIYFQGNSAPDKSGLPSDRFSAERTGGSVSTLTIQRTQQEDSAVYLCASSLGTGGFRTYGYTFGSGTRLTVV.

This clone has just one count. The chain uses TRBV10-1 and TRBJ2-3; no reliable D call. V shed 8 bases and J shed 1 base, with 7 bases lying between them. Germline V gene lookup returns CDR1 WNHNN and CDR2 SYGVQD (reference sequence). The length of the CDR3 is 12 residues. As DNA, the CDR3 is TGCGCCAGCGGAGTTGGCACAGATACGCAGTATTTT. This codes for CASGVGTDTQYF.

This clone was counted a few times. The chain has TRBV19 and TRBJ1-5, with D unclear. CDR1 and CDR2 (germline): LNHDA, SQIVND (reference sequence). The CDR3 length is 14 residues. The V and J ends lost 5 bases and 1 base respectively, with 9 bases between them. The CDR3 nucleotides are TGTGCCAGTAGTCGGTCAGGCAGCAATCAGCCCCAGCATTTT. This translates into CASSRSGSNQPQHF.

V usage is TRBV14 and J usage is TRBJ1-1; D unresolved. Germline V CDR1 and CDR2: SGHDN, FVKESK. The CDR3 runs to 12 residues. V was cut by 4 bases and J by 3 bases, with 6 bases left in between. CDR3 bases: TGTGCCAGCAGCCCCCAGGACACTGAAGCTTTCTTT. Translating it yields CASSPQDTEAFF.

The chain combines TRBV5-1 with TRBJ2-5, with 10 bases lining up with TRBD1. Germline-derived CDR1 and CDR2 are SGHRS and YFSETQ. The CDR3 has 15 amino acids. Germline trimming cut 3 bases from V and 5 bases from J; bases unmatched to any gene: 7. The CDR3 loop is CASSSGQGTAETQYF. The CDR3 coding sequence is TGCGCCAGCAGCTCGGGACAGGGGACTGCGGAGACCCAGTACTTC.

The V call is TRBV12-5, the J call TRBJ1-2, with a weak D call TRBD1 (5 bases). V was pared by 1 base and J by 2 bases, with 14 bases between. The germline gives CDR1 LGHNT, CDR2 FRNRAP. The CDR3 loop spans 16 amino acids. CDR3 amino acids: CASGLGPSDRNYGYTF. DNA of the CDR3: TGTGCTAGTGGTTTGGGTCCCTCCGACAGAAACTATGGCTACACCTTC. Full variable domain (outside the CDR3, taken from reference TRBV12-5 and TRBJ1-2): DARVTQTPRHKVTEMGQEVTMRCQPILGHNTVFWYRQTMMQGLELLAYFRNRAPLDDSGMPKDRFSAEMPDATLATLKIQPSEPRDSAVYFCASGLGPSDRNYGYTFGSGTRLTVV.

This clone was observed a single time. Other DNA sequences in this sample translate to the same CDR3. The gene calls are TRBV15 and TRBJ1-2; 8 bases are shared with TRBD1. With V trimmed by 4 bases and J by 8 bases, 6 bases remained unmatched. Germline CDR1 reads LNHNV; CDR2 reads YYDKDF (reference sequence). This CDR3 spans 13 amino acids. This CDR3 is CATSTGTGAGYTF. CDR3 sequence (DNA): TGTGCCACCAGCACCGGGACAGGCGCGGGCTACACCTTC.

This chain links TRBV12-5 with TRBJ2-3; 8 nucleotides line up with TRBD1. With V trimmed by 7 bases and J by 5 bases, 11 bases remained unmatched. Germline V gives CDR1 LGHNT, CDR2 FRNRAP. The CDR3 contains 15 residues. The CDR3 loop is CASAQDRGRGDTQYF. The CDR3 nucleotides are TGTGCTAGTGCTCAAGACAGGGGTCGTGGAGATACGCAGTATTTT.

The chain joins TRBV27 to TRBJ2-7, with 7 bases identical to TRBD2. The CDR3 loop spans 13 amino acids. CDR1 is MNHEY and CDR2 is SMNVEV in the germline V gene (reference sequence). The V segment lost 8 bases and the J segment 6 bases; nucleotides outside the gene matches: 10. This chain's CDR3 is CASSRGEGFEQYF. The CDR3 coding sequence is TGTGCCAGCTCCCGGGGGGAGGGTTTCGAGCAGTACTTC.

The chain recombines TRBV11-2 with TRBJ1-3; 9 bases are a match to TRBD1. Germline trimming cut 5 bases from V and 2 bases from J; bases unmatched to any gene: 4. Germline CDR1 SGHAT, CDR2 FQNNGV. CDR3 length: 15 residues. The CDR3 sequence: CASSVDRGAGNTIYF. CDR3 sequence (DNA): TGTGCCAGCAGCGTGGACAGGGGAGCTGGAAACACCATATATTTT.

V usage is TRBV28 and J usage is TRBJ1-1; D gene uncertain. V lost 6 bases to trimming and J lost 11 bases, with 19 bases between them. The CDR3 is made up of 13 amino acids. From germline, CDR1 is MDHEN and CDR2 SYDVKM. DNA of the CDR3: TGTGCCAGCAGCCAACCCTCCCAGAGGATGGCTTTCTTT. This encodes CASSQPSQRMAFF.

This clone was observed once. This rearrangement joins TRBV5-4 to TRBJ2-3; 7 nucleotides line up with TRBD1. V was pared by 3 bases and J by 2 bases, with 12 bases of the junction left unmatched. The V gene's germline CDR1 is SGHNT and CDR2 YYREEE (reference sequence). This CDR3 has 17 amino acids. The CDR3 sequence is CASSSRDSRTFTDTQYF. The CDR3 region has the DNA TGTGCCAGCAGCTCACGGGACAGCCGAACATTCACAGATACGCAGTATTTT.